One sample yielded the 16 T cell receptor beta chains listed below, sequenced in a study of tumor-infiltrating lymphocytes in primary liver carcinoma (dated by TCRdb to 2017 to 2019). Total RNA and DNA were co-extracted from roughly 18-30 mg of bulk tissue with the AllPrep DNA/RNA mini kit, without cell sorting. These reads were obtained on an Illumina HiSeq 2500. A constant-region primer and ProtoScript II reverse transcriptase were used to reverse-transcribe TCRbeta-specific cDNA from about 530 ng total RNA. TCRbeta libraries were built with three nested multiplex PCR rounds, a slightly modified ARM-PCR procedure. Each of the first two PCR rounds ran for about 10 cycles and used multiplex TRBV1-TRBV30 forward primers together with a Cbeta reverse primer. Through fastp at Q25 and MiXCR, TCRdb rebuilt clones from the public reads, retaining in-frame beta chains. Each CDR3 protein appears once, grouped with its most common genes and DNA. Counted in this sample were tens of thousands of distinct CDR3 sequences; roughly 73% of them appeared once. The ten largest clones represent around 40% of the sample.

Sequenced material: tumor-adjacent normal liver tissue. Receptors originate from a woman in her 30s with primary liver carcinoma and hepatitis B virus infection.

Concerning this clonotype itself: The CDR3 end shows no conserved phenylalanine or tryptophan, and so a read error is likely. The DNA is omitted, as the CDR3 cannot be located on it reliably, and the CDR3 follows TCRdb's listing. This rearrangement joins TRBV6-2 or TRBV6-3 to TRBJ2-3; the table assigns TRBD1, which was not confirmed against the DNA. The CDR3 is 14 amino acids in total, end residues counted. Germline CDR1 reads MNHEY; CDR2 reads SVGEGT. This chain's CDR3 is CTSSYSIARGTILI.

Turning to this clonotype: A read error may account for a junction end that differs from germline. V is TRBV19 and J is TRBJ1-1; D is possibly TRBD1 (5 bases). Germline loops: CDR1 LNHDA, CDR2 SQIVND (reference sequence). CDR3 length: 13 residues. CDR3 residues: CATSIRQYTEAFF. CDR3 nucleotides: TGTGCCACTAGTATAAGACAGTACACTGAAGCTTTCTTT.

Regarding this clonotype: At one of its ends the junction is not consistent with the germline gene, which may arise from a read error. The chain combines TRBV4-2 with TRBJ2-3, with D possibly matching TRBD2 (6 bases). This CDR3 has 16 residues. Germline CDR1 LGHNA, CDR2 YNFKEQ. The CDR3 sequence: CAGSQRTNGSGDTQYF. The DNA of the CDR3 is TGTGCCGGCAGCCAAAGGACTAACGGGAGTGGAGATACGCAGTATTTT.

Regarding this clonotype: Sequence at one end of the junction differs from germline and may be a read error. The chain is built from TRBV11-3 and TRBJ2-3; TRBD2 matches 8 bases. Germline-derived CDR1 and CDR2 are SGHNT and YENEEA. This CDR3 contains 19 residues. CDR3 DNA sequence: TGTGCCAGCAACTTAGGTCTTGGAGCGGGAGCAGGAGGCACGGATACGCAGTATTTT. The encoded protein is CASNLGLGAGAGGTDTQYF.

This clonotype was observed a single time. V is TRBV7-9 and J is TRBJ2-3, with 12 bases matching TRBD2. CDR1 and CDR2 (germline): SEHNR, FQNEAQ (reference sequence). After removal of 6 bases from V and 8 bases from J, the junction contained 6 bases not matched to a gene. This CDR3 has 14 amino acids. The CDR3 DNA reads as TGTGCCAGCAGTTCTAGCGGGAGGGGATGTACGCAGTATTTT. This codes for CASSSSGRGCTQYF.

With regard to this clonotype: One junction end does not reproduce the germline sequence, and a read error may be involved. This sequence joins TRBV10-3 and TRBJ2-2, with 8 bases fitting TRBD2. This CDR3 contains 17 residues. Germline V CDR1 and CDR2: ENHRY, SYGVKD. The CDR3 sequence: CTISQPAGENGTGELFF. The CDR3 DNA is TGTACCATCAGCCAACCAGCGGGAGAGAATGGAACCGGGGAGCTGTTTTTT.

The genes are TRBV4-1 and TRBJ2-7; 10 bases align to TRBD1. The germline V gene encodes CDR1 MGHRA and CDR2 YSYEKL. After removal of 2 bases from V and 4 bases from J, the junction contained 8 bases not matched to a gene. This CDR3 has 16 amino acids. CDR3 region: CASSQNPDRGLYEQYF. Written as DNA, the CDR3 is TGCGCCAGCAGCCAAAACCCCGACAGGGGGCTTTACGAGCAGTACTTC.

Details on this clonotype: At one of its ends the junction is not consistent with the germline gene, which may arise from a read error. The V and J genes are TRBV11-2 and TRBJ2-3, with 8 bases fitting TRBD2. This CDR3 has 17 amino acids. The germline gives CDR1 SGHAT, CDR2 FQNNGV. In nucleotides, the CDR3 is TGTGTCATGAGCCATCGAGGGAGCGGGAGCCTCACAGATACTCAGTATTTT. Encoded protein: CVMSHRGSGSLTDTQYF.

For this clonotype: An end of the junction does not agree with germline; a read error may underlie this. The chain couples TRBV4-1 to TRBJ2-1; no clear D gene. The V gene's germline CDR1 is MGHRA and CDR2 YSYEKL. CDR3 length: 13 amino acids. In DNA, the CDR3 is TGCGTCAGCAACCAAGATCACTACAATGAGCAGTTCTTC. Protein: CVSNQDHYNEQFF.

Comment on this clonotype: Germline and junction disagree at one end, which may indicate a read error. This chain links TRBV11-1 with TRBJ2-2; TRBD2 is a possible D gene (5 bases). The CDR3 is made up of 16 amino acids. Germline CDR1 SGHAT, CDR2 FQDESV (reference sequence). The CDR3: CASSRVMAGVPGELLF. The CDR3 DNA reads as TGTGCCAGCAGCAGGGTTATGGCAGGAGTGCCCGGGGAGCTGTTATTT. Together with reference TRBV11-1 and TRBJ2-2, the CDR3 gives the full variable domain: EAEVAQSPRYKITEKSQAVAFWCDPISGHATLYWYRQILGQGPELLVQFQDESVVDDSQLPKDRFSAERLKGVDSTLKIQPAELGDSAMYLCASSRVMAGVPGELLFGEGSRLTVL.

The V and J genes are TRBV7-9 and TRBJ1-1; TRBD1 might be the D (5 bases). The germline V gene encodes CDR1 SEHNR and CDR2 FQNEAQ (reference sequence). The CDR3 extends over 17 amino acids. The CDR3 region is CVNRSKRGEAMNTEAFF. The CDR3 nucleotides are TGTGTCAACAGATCGAAACGAGGGGAGGCGATGAACACTGAAGCTTTCTTT.

In regard to this clonotype: A much larger clonotype is one base distant, so this may be a read error. V usage is TRBV2 and J usage is TRBJ2-3, with a tentative D call TRBD2 (5 bases). The ends were cut back, 6 bases at V and 7 bases at J, with 11 bases in the middle. Germline CDR1 SNHLY, CDR2 FYNNEI. The CDR3 contains 12 residues. The CDR3 loop reads CASSVSAYTQYF. The CDR3 coding sequence is TGTGCCAGCAGCGTTAGCGCTTATACGCAGTATTTT.

This clonotype has a handful of counts. This may be a read error, as it is one base from a much larger clone. The V and J genes are TRBV20-1 and TRBJ1-6, with a weak D call TRBD1 (6 bases). The CDR3 runs to 14 residues. In germline, CDR1 is DFQATT, CDR2 SNEGSKA (reference sequence). This CDR3 is CRARDLGGNSPLHF. The CDR3 DNA reads as TGCCGTGCTAGAGATCTTGGGGGCAATTCACCCCTCCACTTT.

To note about this clonotype: One end of the junction varies from germline; a read error may be responsible. The chain combines TRBV5-5 with TRBJ1-1; 7 positions agree with TRBD1. Germline CDR1 and CDR2: SGHKS and YYEKEE (reference sequence). The CDR3 covers 14 residues. This chain's CDR3 is CAGKGGGMNTEAFF. The CDR3 coding sequence is TGTGCCGGCAAAGGGGGCGGGATGAACACTGAAGCTTTCTTC.

For this clonotype: A read error may account for a junction end that differs from germline. The chain recombines TRBV10-3 with TRBJ1-1; no reliable D call. The CDR3 is 15 residues long. Germline CDR1 and CDR2: ENHRY and SYGVKD. The CDR3 is CAISTETTMKTEAFF. As DNA, the CDR3 is TGTGCCATCAGTACCGAGACAACCATGAAGACTGAAGCTTTCTTT.

Remarks on this clonotype: Sequence at one end of the junction differs from germline and may be a read error. The chain employs TRBV29-1 and TRBJ2-3; D may correspond to TRBD1 or TRBD2 (5 bases each). Germline V lookup: CDR1 SQVTM, CDR2 ANQGSEA. The CDR3 totals 15 residues. The CDR3 protein is CSFETYRDPTDTQYF. Written as DNA, the CDR3 is TGTAGCTTTGAAACCTATAGGGACCCCACAGATACGCAGTATTTT.